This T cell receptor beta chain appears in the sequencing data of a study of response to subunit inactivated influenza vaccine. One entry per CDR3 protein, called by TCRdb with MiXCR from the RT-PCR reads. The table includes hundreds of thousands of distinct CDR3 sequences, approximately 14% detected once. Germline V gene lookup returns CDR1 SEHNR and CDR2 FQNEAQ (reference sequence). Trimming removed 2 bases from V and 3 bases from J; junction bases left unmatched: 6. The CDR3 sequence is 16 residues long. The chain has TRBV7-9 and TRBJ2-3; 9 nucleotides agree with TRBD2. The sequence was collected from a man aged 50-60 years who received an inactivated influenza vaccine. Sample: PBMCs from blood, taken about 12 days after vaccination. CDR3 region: CASSLPAGGMTDTQYF. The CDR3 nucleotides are TGTGCCAGCAGCTTACCAGCGGGAGGCATGACAGATACGCAGTATTTT.